The 4 T cell receptor beta chains listed next were all sequenced from one sample in a study of blood T cells in healthy people across ages. A J-beta primer mix and a sample-barcoded 5' primer were used in a second PCR of about 7 to 12 cycles. TCRdb reanalysed the 5' RACE reads using MiXCR and keeps one entry per CDR3 protein. Among 1.5 million to 2 million distinct CDR3 sequences listed, roughly 32% were seen once. Sequenced input: blood. These receptors all come from a woman aged 25 to 39 in good health.

The J gene is TRBJ2-7, the V gene TRBV20-1, with 8 nucleotides matching TRBD1. V gave up 7 bases and J gave up 6 bases; unmatched junction bases: 11. The length of the CDR3 is 13 residues. CDR1 is DFQATT, CDR2 SNEGSKA, per germline (reference sequence). CDR3 coding DNA: TGCAGTGGCCGGACAGGGTCTGCTACCGAGCAGTACTTC. Translated: CSGRTGSATEQYF.

This clonotype has more than one count but fewer than ten. V and J are TRBV9 and TRBJ1-2; the match to TRBD1 covers 9 bases. Germline CDR1 and CDR2: SGDLS and YYNGEE. CDR3 length: 15 amino acids. Trimming at V came to 4 bases and at J to 3 bases, leaving 7 bases not matched to a gene. The CDR3 sequence is CASSPYTGGDYGYTF. CDR3 coding DNA: TGTGCCAGCAGCCCATACACAGGGGGCGACTATGGCTACACCTTC.

This clonotype was seen only a few times. V usage is TRBV27 and J usage is TRBJ2-3; D unresolved. Germline lookup yields CDR1 MNHEY and CDR2 SMNVEV (reference sequence). The CDR3 has 13 residues. The germline V and J ends were trimmed by 10 bases and 1 base, with 12 bases remaining between them. The CDR3 DNA is TGTGCCACCGCATCGCAGGGCACAGATACGCAGTATTTT. As protein: CATASQGTDTQYF.

The chain combines TRBV3-1 with TRBJ1-2, with 8 positions matching TRBD1. The CDR3 has 16 amino acids. Germline V gives CDR1 LGHDT, CDR2 YNNKEL (reference sequence). After removal of 3 bases from V and 4 bases from J, the junction contained 10 bases not matched to a gene. The CDR3 region is CASSQRGAGGTYGYTF. In DNA, the CDR3 is TGTGCCAGCAGCCAGAGAGGGGCAGGGGGCACCTATGGCTACACCTTC. Combining the CDR3 with reference TRBV3-1 and TRBJ1-2 gives the whole variable domain DTAVSQTPKYLVTQMGNDKSIKCEQNLGHDTMYWYKQDSKKFLKIMFSYNNKELIINETVPNRFSPKSPDKAHLNLHINSLELGDSAVYFCASSQRGAGGTYGYTFGSGTRLTVV.